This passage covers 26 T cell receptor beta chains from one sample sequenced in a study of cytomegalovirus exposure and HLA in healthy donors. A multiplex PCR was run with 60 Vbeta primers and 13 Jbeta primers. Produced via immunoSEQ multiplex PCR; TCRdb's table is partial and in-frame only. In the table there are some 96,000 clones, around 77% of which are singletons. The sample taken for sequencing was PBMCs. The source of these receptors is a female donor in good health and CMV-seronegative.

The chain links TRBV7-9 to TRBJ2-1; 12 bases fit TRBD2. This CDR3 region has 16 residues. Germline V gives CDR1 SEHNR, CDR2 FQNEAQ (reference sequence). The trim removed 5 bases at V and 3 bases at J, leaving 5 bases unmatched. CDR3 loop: CASSVTSGSRYNEQFF. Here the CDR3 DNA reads TGTGCCAGCAGCGTGACTAGCGGGAGTCGCTACAATGAGCAGTTCTTC.

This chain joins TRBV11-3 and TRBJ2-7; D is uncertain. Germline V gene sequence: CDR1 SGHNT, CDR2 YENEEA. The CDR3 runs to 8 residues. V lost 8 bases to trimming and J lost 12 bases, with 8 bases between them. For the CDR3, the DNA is TGTGCCAGCCCCTCCGGGTACTTC. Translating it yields CASPSGYF.

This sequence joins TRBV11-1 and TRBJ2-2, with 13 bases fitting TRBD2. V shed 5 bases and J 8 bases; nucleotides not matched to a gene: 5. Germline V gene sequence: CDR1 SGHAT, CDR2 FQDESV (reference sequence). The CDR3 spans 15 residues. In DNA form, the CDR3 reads TGTGCCAGCAGCGCTACTAGCGGGGGGGCTGGGGAGCTGTTTTTT. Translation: CASSATSGGAGELFF.

CDR3 loop: CASSPRLAGGYEQYF. CDR3 coding DNA: TGCGCCAGCAGCCCCCGGCTAGCGGGGGGATACGAGCAGTACTTC. J is TRBJ2-7 and V is TRBV4-1; 11 nucleotides align to TRBD2. The CDR3 spans 15 residues. V was pared by 4 bases and J by 4 bases, with 6 bases of the junction left unmatched. Germline V gene data show CDR1 as MGHRA and CDR2 as YSYEKL.

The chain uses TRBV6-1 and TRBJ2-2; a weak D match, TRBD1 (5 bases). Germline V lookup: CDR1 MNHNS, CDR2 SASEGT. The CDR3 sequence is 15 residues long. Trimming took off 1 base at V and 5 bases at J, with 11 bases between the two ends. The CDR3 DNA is TGTGCCAGCAGTGAAGTCCCAGGGAATACCGGGGAGCTGTTTTTT. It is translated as CASSEVPGNTGELFF.

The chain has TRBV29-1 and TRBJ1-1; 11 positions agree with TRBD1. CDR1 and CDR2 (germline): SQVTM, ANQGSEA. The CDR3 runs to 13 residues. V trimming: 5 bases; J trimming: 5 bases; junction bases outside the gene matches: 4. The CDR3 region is CSVRTGGGTEAFF. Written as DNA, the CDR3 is TGCAGCGTTAGGACAGGGGGCGGTACTGAAGCTTTCTTT.

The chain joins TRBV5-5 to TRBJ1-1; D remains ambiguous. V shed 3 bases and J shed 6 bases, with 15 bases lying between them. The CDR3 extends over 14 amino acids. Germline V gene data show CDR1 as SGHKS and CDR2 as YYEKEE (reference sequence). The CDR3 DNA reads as TGTGCCAGCAGCTCATCCGGGATCTTCCCTGAAGCTTTCTTT. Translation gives CASSSSGIFPEAFF. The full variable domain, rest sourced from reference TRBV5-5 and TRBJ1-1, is DAGVTQSPTHLIKTRGQQVTLRCSPISGHKSVSWYQQVLGQGPQFIFQYYEKEERGRGNFPDRFSARQFPNYSSELNVNALLLGDSALYLCASSSSGIFPEAFFGQGTRLTVV.

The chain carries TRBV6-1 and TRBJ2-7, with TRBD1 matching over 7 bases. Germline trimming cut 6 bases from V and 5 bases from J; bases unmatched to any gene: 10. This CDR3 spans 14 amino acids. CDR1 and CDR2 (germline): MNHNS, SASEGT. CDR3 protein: CASRASTGSHEQYF. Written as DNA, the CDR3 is TGTGCCAGCAGAGCTTCGACAGGGTCCCACGAGCAGTACTTC.

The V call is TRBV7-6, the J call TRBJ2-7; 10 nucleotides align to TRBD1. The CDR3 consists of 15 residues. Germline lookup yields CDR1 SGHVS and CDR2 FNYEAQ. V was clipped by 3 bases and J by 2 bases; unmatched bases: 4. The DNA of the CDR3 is TGTGCCAGCAGCTTGGCCGGGACAGGGGCCTACGAGCAGTACTTC. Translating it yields CASSLAGTGAYEQYF.

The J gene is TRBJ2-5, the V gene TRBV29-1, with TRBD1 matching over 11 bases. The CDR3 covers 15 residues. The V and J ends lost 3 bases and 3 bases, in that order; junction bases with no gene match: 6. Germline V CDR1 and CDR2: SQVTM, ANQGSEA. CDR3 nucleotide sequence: TGCAGCGTTGAGGGTGGGACAGGGGGAAAAGAGACCCAGTACTTC. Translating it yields CSVEGGTGGKETQYF.

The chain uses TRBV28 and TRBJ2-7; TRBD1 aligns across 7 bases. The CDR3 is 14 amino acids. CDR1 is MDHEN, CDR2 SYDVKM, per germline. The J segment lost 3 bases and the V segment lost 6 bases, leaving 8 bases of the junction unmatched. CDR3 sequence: CASSDQGDNYEQYF. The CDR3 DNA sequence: TGTGCCAGCAGCGATCAGGGGGATAACTACGAGCAGTACTTC.

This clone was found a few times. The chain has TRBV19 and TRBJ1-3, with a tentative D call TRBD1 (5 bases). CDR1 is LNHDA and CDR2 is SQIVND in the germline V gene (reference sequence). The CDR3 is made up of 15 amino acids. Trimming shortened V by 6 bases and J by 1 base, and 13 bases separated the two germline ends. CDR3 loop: CASRLGALSGNTIYF. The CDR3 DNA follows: TGTGCCAGTAGATTAGGGGCCCTATCTGGAAACACCATATATTTT.

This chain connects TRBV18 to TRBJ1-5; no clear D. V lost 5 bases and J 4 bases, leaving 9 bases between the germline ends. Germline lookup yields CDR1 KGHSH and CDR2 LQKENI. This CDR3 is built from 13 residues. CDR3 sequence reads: CASSSQVNQPQHF. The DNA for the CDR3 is TGTGCCAGCTCATCTCAGGTAAATCAGCCCCAGCATTTT.

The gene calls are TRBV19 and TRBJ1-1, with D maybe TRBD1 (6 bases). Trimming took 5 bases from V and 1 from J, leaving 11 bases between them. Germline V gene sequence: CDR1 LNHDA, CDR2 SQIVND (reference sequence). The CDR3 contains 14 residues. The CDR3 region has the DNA TGTGCCAGTAGTTTAGGGACACAGAACACTGAAGCTTTCTTT. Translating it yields CASSLGTQNTEAFF.

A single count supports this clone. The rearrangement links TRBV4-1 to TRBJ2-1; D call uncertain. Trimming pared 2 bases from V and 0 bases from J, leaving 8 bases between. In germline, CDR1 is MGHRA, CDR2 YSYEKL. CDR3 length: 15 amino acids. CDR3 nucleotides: TGCGCCAGCAGCCAAATCGCAGACTCCTACAATGAGCAGTTCTTC. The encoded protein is CASSQIADSYNEQFF.

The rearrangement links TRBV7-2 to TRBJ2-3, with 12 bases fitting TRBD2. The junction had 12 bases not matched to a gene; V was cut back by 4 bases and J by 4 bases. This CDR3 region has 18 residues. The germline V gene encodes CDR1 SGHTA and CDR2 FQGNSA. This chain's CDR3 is CASSSTRPSGRGADTQYF. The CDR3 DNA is TGTGCCAGCAGCTCCACCCGCCCTAGCGGGAGGGGCGCAGATACGCAGTATTTT.

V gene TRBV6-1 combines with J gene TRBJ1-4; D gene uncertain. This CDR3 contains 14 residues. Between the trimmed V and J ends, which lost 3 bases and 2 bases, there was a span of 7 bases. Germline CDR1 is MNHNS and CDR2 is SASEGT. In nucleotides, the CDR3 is TGTGCCAGCAGTGATGGGCCCACTAATGAAAAACTGTTTTTT. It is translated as CASSDGPTNEKLFF.

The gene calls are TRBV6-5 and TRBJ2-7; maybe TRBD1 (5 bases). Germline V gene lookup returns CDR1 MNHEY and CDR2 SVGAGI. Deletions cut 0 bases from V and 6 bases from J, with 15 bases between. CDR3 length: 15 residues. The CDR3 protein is CASSYSPNPRGEQYF. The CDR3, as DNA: TGTGCCAGCAGTTACTCCCCCAATCCTAGGGGCGAGCAGTACTTC.

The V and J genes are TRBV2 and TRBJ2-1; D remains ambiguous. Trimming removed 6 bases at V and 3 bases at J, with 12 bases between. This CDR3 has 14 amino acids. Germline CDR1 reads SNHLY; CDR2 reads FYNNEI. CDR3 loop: CASRAETFYNEQFF. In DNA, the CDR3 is TGTGCCAGCAGGGCGGAAACCTTCTACAATGAGCAGTTCTTC. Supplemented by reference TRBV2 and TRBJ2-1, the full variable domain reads EPEVTQTPSHQVTQMGQEVILRCVPISNHLYFYWYRQILGQKVEFLVSFYNNEISEKSEIFDDQFSVERPDGSNFTLKIRSTKLEDSAMYFCASRAETFYNEQFFGPGTRLTVL.

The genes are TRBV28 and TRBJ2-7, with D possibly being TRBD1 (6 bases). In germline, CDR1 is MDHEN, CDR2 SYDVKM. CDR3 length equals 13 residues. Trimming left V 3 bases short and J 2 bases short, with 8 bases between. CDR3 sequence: CASSLDRAYEQYF. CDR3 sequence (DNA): TGTGCCAGCAGTTTGGACAGAGCCTACGAGCAGTACTTC.

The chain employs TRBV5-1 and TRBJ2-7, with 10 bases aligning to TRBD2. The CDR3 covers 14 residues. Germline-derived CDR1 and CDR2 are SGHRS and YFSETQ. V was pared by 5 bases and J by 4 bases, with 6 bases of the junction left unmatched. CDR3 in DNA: TGCGCCAGCAGTACAGCGGGAGGGCCTTACGAGCAGTACTTC. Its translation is CASSTAGGPYEQYF.

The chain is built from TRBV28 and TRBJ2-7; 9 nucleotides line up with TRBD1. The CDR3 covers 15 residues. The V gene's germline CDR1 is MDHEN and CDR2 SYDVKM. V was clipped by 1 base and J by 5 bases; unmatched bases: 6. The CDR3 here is CASSLSWTGVNEQYF. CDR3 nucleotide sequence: TGTGCCAGCAGTTTATCTTGGACAGGGGTGAACGAGCAGTACTTC.

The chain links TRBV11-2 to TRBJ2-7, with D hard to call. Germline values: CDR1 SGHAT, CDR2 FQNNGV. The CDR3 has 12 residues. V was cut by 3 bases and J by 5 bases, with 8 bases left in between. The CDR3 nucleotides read TGTGCCAGCAGCTTCTACCGGGACGAGCAGTACTTC. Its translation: CASSFYRDEQYF. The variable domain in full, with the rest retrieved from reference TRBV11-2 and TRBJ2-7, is EAGVAQSPRYKIIEKRQSVAFWCNPISGHATLYWYQQILGQGPKLLIQFQNNGVVDDSQLPKDRFSAERLKGVDSTLKIQPAKLEDSAVYLCASSFYRDEQYFGPGTRLTVT.

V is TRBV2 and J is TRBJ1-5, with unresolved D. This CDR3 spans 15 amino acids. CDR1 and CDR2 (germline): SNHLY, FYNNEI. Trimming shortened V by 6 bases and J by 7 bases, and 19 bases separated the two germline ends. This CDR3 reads CASRGYGPGAQPQHF. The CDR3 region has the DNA TGTGCCAGCAGGGGTTATGGGCCGGGAGCCCAGCCCCAGCATTTT.

The DNA for the CDR3 is TGCGCCAGCAGCCCGGGACAGGCCTATGGCTACACCTTC. It yields the protein CASSPGQAYGYTF. The J gene is TRBJ1-2, the V gene TRBV4-3, with TRBD1 matching 8 bases. The trim removed 4 bases at V and 4 bases at J, leaving 2 bases unmatched. The CDR3 sequence is 13 residues long. The germline V gene encodes CDR1 LGHNA and CDR2 YSLEER.

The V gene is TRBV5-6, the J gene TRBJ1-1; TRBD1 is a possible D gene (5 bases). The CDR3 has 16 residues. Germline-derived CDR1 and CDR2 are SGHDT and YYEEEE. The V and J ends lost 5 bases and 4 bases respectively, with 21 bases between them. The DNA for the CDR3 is TGTGCCAGCAGTTATAGTCCTTACCCCCAGGGCACTGAAGCTTTCTTT. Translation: CASSYSPYPQGTEAFF.